These T cell receptor beta chains were read from a single sample in a study of blood T cell repertoires in COVID-19. The repertoire was sequenced with immunoSEQ multiplex PCR; TCRdb's copy has only in-frame clones and lacks some. Of around 170,000 clones detected, 80% to 90% appear once; the ten largest clones hold about 1.9%. The sample consisted of peripheral blood. The receptors come from a man aged 18 to 30 who had recovered from COVID-19. The CDR3 runs from the conserved cysteine through the conserved F or W. The D gene is left open where the match is weak.

D gene: TRBD1
V gene: TRBV7-9
J gene: TRBJ1-2
CDR3 protein: CASSSHSARDRENYGYTF
CDR3 DNA: TGTGCCAGCAGCTCTCATTCCGCCCGGGACAGGGAGAACTATGGCTACACCTTC

D gene: NA
V gene: TRBV7-2
J gene: TRBJ2-5
CDR3 protein: CASTKGSAGTYGTQYF
CDR3 DNA: TGTGCCAGCACCAAGGGGTCAGCGGGCACTTATGGGACCCAGTACTTC

D gene: NA
V gene: TRBV2
J gene: TRBJ1-4
CDR3 protein: CASRRTATHFNEKLFF
CDR3 DNA: TGTGCCAGCAGGAGGACAGCCACCCATTTCAATGAAAAACTGTTTTTT

D gene: NA
V gene: TRBV14
J gene: TRBJ1-2
CDR3 protein: CASSHTVFYGYTF
CDR3 DNA: TGTGCCAGCAGCCATACAGTGTTCTATGGCTACACCTTC

D gene: TRBD1
V gene: TRBV9
J gene: TRBJ2-7
CDR3 protein: CASSVDPGGEQYF
CDR3 DNA: TGTGCCAGCAGCGTAGATCCAGGGGGCGAGCAGTACTTC

D gene: TRBD1
V gene: TRBV28
J gene: TRBJ2-1
CDR3 protein: CASSPPGQGRNEQFF
CDR3 DNA: TGTGCCAGCAGTCCTCCGGGACAGGGGAGAAATGAGCAGTTCTTC

D gene: TRBD1
V gene: TRBV19
J gene: TRBJ1-4
CDR3 protein: CASSFRQGATNEKLFF
CDR3 DNA: TGTGCCAGTAGTTTCCGACAGGGGGCAACTAATGAAAAACTGTTTTTT

D gene: TRBD1
V gene: TRBV11-1
J gene: TRBJ2-2
CDR3 protein: CASSLRTGLDTGELFF
CDR3 DNA: TGTGCCAGCAGCCTGAGGACAGGGTTGGACACCGGGGAGCTGTTTTTT

D gene: NA
V gene: TRBV4-3
J gene: TRBJ2-3
CDR3 protein: CASSQGLASGADTQYF
CDR3 DNA: TGCGCCAGCAGCCAAGGTCTAGCGAGTGGTGCAGATACGCAGTATTTT

D gene: TRBD1
V gene: TRBV10-2
J gene: TRBJ1-2
CDR3 protein: CASKQKTGNNYGYTF
CDR3 DNA: TGCGCCAGCAAGCAAAAGACAGGGAATAACTATGGCTACACCTTC

D gene: NA
V gene: TRBV6-5
J gene: TRBJ1-2
CDR3 protein: CASRGGFGYTF
CDR3 DNA: TGTGCCAGCAGGGGGGGGTTTGGCTACACCTTC

D gene: NA
V gene: TRBV7-2
J gene: TRBJ1-5
CDR3 protein: CASSFQNNQPQHF
CDR3 DNA: TGTGCCAGCAGCTTCCAGAACAATCAGCCCCAGCATTTT

D gene: NA
V gene: TRBV18
J gene: TRBJ1-1
CDR3 protein: CASSSPLGTTTGTEAFF
CDR3 DNA: TGTGCCAGCTCATCACCTCTAGGGACAACGACGGGGACTGAAGCTTTCTTT

D gene: NA
V gene: TRBV11-2
J gene: TRBJ1-3
CDR3 protein: CASSLSGSGNTIYF
CDR3 DNA: TGTGCCAGCAGCCTGTCGGGCTCTGGAAACACCATATATTTT

D gene: TRBD2
V gene: TRBV7-3
J gene: TRBJ2-1
CDR3 protein: CASSAGTSVGNEQFF
CDR3 DNA: TGTGCCAGCAGCGCCGGGACTAGCGTGGGCAATGAGCAGTTCTTC

D gene: NA
V gene: TRBV9
J gene: TRBJ2-7
CDR3 protein: CASSVYPASEQYF
CDR3 DNA: TGTGCCAGCAGCGTCTACCCCGCCTCCGAGCAGTACTTC

D gene: NA
V gene: TRBV6-2/TRBV6-3
J gene: TRBJ1-3
CDR3 protein: CASSYGSPGITGNTIYF
CDR3 DNA: TGTGCCAGCAGTTACGGGTCGCCAGGGATAACTGGAAACACCATATATTTT

D gene: TRBD2
V gene: TRBV24-1
J gene: TRBJ2-1
CDR3 protein: CATSDFPGGRKHNEQFF
CDR3 DNA: TGTGCCACCAGTGATTTCCCAGGCGGGAGAAAACACAATGAGCAGTTCTTC

D gene: NA
V gene: TRBV2
J gene: TRBJ1-1
CDR3 protein: CASSTQAPHTEAFF
CDR3 DNA: TGTGCCAGCAGTACCCAGGCGCCGCACACTGAAGCTTTCTTT

D gene: NA
V gene: TRBV5-8
J gene: TRBJ1-5
CDR3 protein: CASSLLRGSNQPQHF
CDR3 DNA: TGTGCCAGCAGCTTGTTAAGGGGTAGCAATCAGCCCCAGCATTTT

D gene: TRBD1
V gene: TRBV5-6
J gene: TRBJ2-3
CDR3 protein: CASSPDRADTQYF
CDR3 DNA: TGTGCCAGCAGCCCGGACAGGGCGGATACGCAGTATTTT

D gene: NA
V gene: TRBV6-1
J gene: TRBJ2-7
CDR3 protein: CASSEGGPFSYEQYF
CDR3 DNA: TGTGCCAGCAGTGAAGGGGGGCCCTTCTCCTACGAGCAGTACTTC

D gene: NA
V gene: TRBV15
J gene: TRBJ2-3
CDR3 protein: CATSRDMRASTDTQYF
CDR3 DNA: TGTGCCACCAGCAGAGATATGCGGGCCAGCACAGATACGCAGTATTTT

D gene: NA
V gene: TRBV7-9
J gene: TRBJ2-2
CDR3 protein: CASTHWGQSSTGELFF
CDR3 DNA: TGTGCCAGCACCCACTGGGGGCAATCGAGCACCGGGGAGCTGTTTTTT

D gene: NA
V gene: TRBV28
J gene: TRBJ1-4
CDR3 protein: CASISGEKLFF
CDR3 DNA: TGTGCCAGCATCTCGGGGGAAAAACTGTTTTTT

D gene: NA
V gene: TRBV9
J gene: TRBJ1-1
CDR3 protein: CASSVRSGWVTEAFF
CDR3 DNA: TGTGCCAGCAGCGTACGATCAGGTTGGGTCACTGAAGCTTTCTTT

D gene: NA
V gene: TRBV5-1
J gene: TRBJ2-2
CDR3 protein: CASSLTANTGELFF
CDR3 DNA: TGCGCCAGCAGCTTGACAGCGAACACCGGGGAGCTGTTTTTT

D gene: TRBD1
V gene: TRBV11-2
J gene: TRBJ2-7
CDR3 protein: CASSLTGQLEFYEQYF
CDR3 DNA: TGTGCCAGCAGCTTAACGGGACAGTTAGAGTTCTACGAGCAGTACTTC

D gene: NA
V gene: TRBV7-9
J gene: TRBJ1-6
CDR3 protein: CASSLGQESSPLHF
CDR3 DNA: TGTGCCAGCAGCTTAGGACAGGAGTCCTCACCCCTCCACTTT

D gene: NA
V gene: TRBV5-1
J gene: TRBJ2-7
CDR3 protein: CASSPDSYEQYF
CDR3 DNA: TGCGCCAGCAGCCCGGACAGCTACGAGCAGTACTTC

D gene: NA
V gene: TRBV13
J gene: TRBJ1-6
CDR3 protein: CASSVFRDGANSPLHF
CDR3 DNA: TGTGCCAGCAGCGTGTTCAGGGATGGGGCTAATTCACCCCTCCACTTT

D gene: TRBD1
V gene: TRBV9
J gene: TRBJ1-4
CDR3 protein: CASSGDRGGNEKLFF
CDR3 DNA: TGTGCCAGCAGCGGGGACAGGGGAGGTAATGAAAAACTGTTTTTT

D gene: TRBD2
V gene: TRBV27
J gene: TRBJ2-5
CDR3 protein: CASSFSTSVKETQYF
CDR3 DNA: TGTGCCAGCAGTTTCTCGACTAGCGTGAAGGAGACCCAGTACTTC

D gene: NA
V gene: TRBV4-3
J gene: TRBJ1-4
CDR3 protein: CASSQDPKGVEKLFF
CDR3 DNA: TGCGCCAGCAGCCAAGATCCCAAAGGGGTGGAAAAACTGTTTTTT

D gene: TRBD1
V gene: TRBV11-2
J gene: TRBJ2-1
CDR3 protein: CASSSTGDEQFF
CDR3 DNA: TGTGCCAGCAGCTCCACAGGGGATGAGCAGTTCTTC

D gene: NA
V gene: TRBV9
J gene: TRBJ2-3
CDR3 protein: CASRVGLAFADTQYF
CDR3 DNA: TGTGCCAGCAGGGTCGGTCTAGCGTTCGCAGATACGCAGTATTTT

D gene: TRBD2
V gene: TRBV7-8
J gene: TRBJ2-1
CDR3 protein: CASSPQETSGNNEQFF
CDR3 DNA: TGTGCCAGCAGTCCTCAAGAGACTAGCGGAAACAATGAGCAGTTCTTC

D gene: TRBD1
V gene: TRBV25-1
J gene: TRBJ1-2
CDR3 protein: CASSDRDRAVSYTF
CDR3 DNA: TGTGCCAGCAGCGATAGGGACAGGGCCGTAAGCTACACCTTC

D gene: NA
V gene: TRBV28
J gene: TRBJ2-7
CDR3 protein: CASSSRDISYEQYF
CDR3 DNA: TGTGCCAGCAGTTCTCGGGACATAAGCTACGAGCAGTACTTC

D gene: NA
V gene: TRBV9
J gene: TRBJ2-1
CDR3 protein: CASSVTLASEQFF
CDR3 DNA: TGTGCCAGCAGCGTAACCCTCGCGTCTGAGCAGTTCTTC

D gene: TRBD2
V gene: TRBV20-1
J gene: TRBJ2-7
CDR3 protein: CSASPLAGNSYEQYF
CDR3 DNA: TGCAGTGCTAGTCCTCTAGCGGGGAACTCCTACGAGCAGTACTTC

D gene: NA
V gene: TRBV5-5
J gene: TRBJ2-7
CDR3 protein: CASSKWGLDEQYF
CDR3 DNA: TGTGCCAGCAGCAAGTGGGGGCTAGACGAGCAGTACTTC

D gene: NA
V gene: TRBV29-1
J gene: TRBJ2-2
CDR3 protein: CSVREKNTGELFF
CDR3 DNA: TGCAGCGTCCGGGAGAAGAACACCGGGGAGCTGTTTTTT

D gene: NA
V gene: TRBV6-4
J gene: TRBJ1-1
CDR3 protein: CASSAGPEDTEAFF
CDR3 DNA: TGTGCCAGCAGCGCCGGGCCGGAGGACACTGAAGCTTTCTTT

D gene: NA
V gene: TRBV12-3/TRBV12-4
J gene: TRBJ1-1
CDR3 protein: CASSRGSATEAFF
CDR3 DNA: TGTGCCAGCAGTAGAGGGTCGGCCACTGAAGCTTTCTTT

D gene: NA
V gene: TRBV7-8
J gene: TRBJ2-7
CDR3 protein: CASSRGGGRPDEQYF
CDR3 DNA: TGTGCCAGCAGCCGAGGGGGCGGGAGACCTGACGAGCAGTACTTC

D gene: NA
V gene: TRBV6-5
J gene: TRBJ2-7
CDR3 protein: CASSTRQSYEQYF
CDR3 DNA: TGTGCCAGCAGTACACGACAGTCCTACGAGCAGTACTTC

D gene: TRBD2
V gene: TRBV28
J gene: TRBJ2-7
CDR3 protein: CASSFRLAVGHEQYF
CDR3 DNA: TGTGCCAGCAGTTTTCGACTAGCTGTCGGACACGAGCAGTACTTC